These 25 T cell receptor beta chains originate from one sample sequenced in a study of blood T cells in healthy people across ages. Then a second PCR, running roughly 7 to 11 cycles, was carried out with a sample-barcoded 5' primer and a J-beta primer mix. Each CDR3 protein is one row after TCRdb ran MiXCR on the 5' RACE reads. The sample lists 650,000 to 1,000,000 distinct CDR3 sequences; 36% were seen once. Sequencing used blood. Every receptor here comes from a man between 18 and 29 years old in good health.

This clonotype was seen a few times. This chain connects TRBV20-1 to TRBJ2-1; tentative D call: TRBD2 (6 bases). The CDR3 loop spans 16 amino acids. V was trimmed by 0 bases and J by 6 bases, leaving 18 bases between them. Germline lookup yields CDR1 DFQATT and CDR2 SNEGSKA (reference sequence). The CDR3 spells CSARDELAVRGNEQFF. The CDR3 nucleotides are TGCAGTGCTAGAGACGAACTAGCAGTTAGAGGCAATGAGCAGTTCTTC.

There are many counts of this clonotype. The chain combines TRBV27 with TRBJ2-7; 10 bases agree with TRBD1. In germline, CDR1 is MNHEY, CDR2 SMNVEV (reference sequence). Trimming at V came to 5 bases and at J to 3 bases, leaving 13 bases not matched to a gene. The CDR3 contains 17 residues. Here the CDR3 reads CASSPFPSGTGVYEQYF. In DNA form, the CDR3 reads TGTGCCAGCAGTCCTTTCCCTTCCGGGACAGGGGTCTACGAGCAGTACTTC.

The table lists this clonotype with many counts. The CDR3 DNA reads as TGTGCCAGCAGCTTAGGCAGGGAAGACGAGCAGTACTTC. This sequence encodes CASSLGREDEQYF. The V call is TRBV7-3, the J call TRBJ2-7, with a tentative D call TRBD1 (5 bases). V lost 2 bases to trimming and J lost 5 bases, with 10 bases between them. In germline, CDR1 is SGHTA, CDR2 FQGTGA. CDR3 length: 13 amino acids.

This clonotype showed up many times. CDR3 sequence: CSAIDLATAEDTDTQYF. The CDR3 nucleotides are TGCAGTGCCATTGATCTAGCAACAGCAGAAGACACAGATACGCAGTATTTT. The chain has TRBV20-1 and TRBJ2-3, with TRBD2 as a possible D gene (5 bases). CDR1 is DFQATT and CDR2 is SNEGSKA in the germline V gene (reference sequence). This CDR3 is 17 amino acids long. The V gene lost 6 bases and the J gene lost 2 bases, with 24 bases spanning the gap.

With regard to this clonotype: This may be a read error, as it is one base from a much larger clone. The chain is built from TRBV6-6 and TRBJ2-1, with TRBD1 as a possible D gene (6 bases). The length of the CDR3 is 13 residues. Germline V gene data show CDR1 as MNHNY and CDR2 as SVGAGI (reference sequence). V dropped 3 bases and J dropped 13 bases, with 16 bases sitting between them. CDR3 residues: CASSYTGKETQFF. The DNA of the CDR3 is TGTGCCAGCAGTTATACAGGGAAAGAGACCCAGTTCTTC.

The chain joins TRBV10-2 to TRBJ1-2; no reliable D call. The CDR3 length is 13 residues. The germline V and J ends were trimmed by 4 bases and 4 bases, with 10 bases remaining between them. Germline V CDR1 and CDR2: WSHSY, SAAADI. The CDR3 loop is CASSGPGTYGYTF. The CDR3 DNA reads TGCGCCAGCAGTGGACCGGGTACCTATGGCTACACCTTC.

The V and J genes are TRBV7-2 and TRBJ2-5; 12 nucleotides agree with TRBD2. The CDR3 contains 18 residues. J lost 11 bases, V lost 5 bases, and 21 bases had no gene match. Germline V lookup: CDR1 SGHTA, CDR2 FQGNSA. The CDR3 DNA reads TGTGCCAGCAGCCCGGGACTAGCGGGTTTCTCCTCCTACAATGAGCAGTACTTC. The encoded protein is CASSPGLAGFSSYNEQYF.

This clonotype appeared a few times. One base away lies a much larger clone, so this may be a sequencing read error. CDR3 residues: CATSSSFGGGTGTQYF. The CDR3 bases are TGTGCCACCAGCAGTAGCTTCGGGGGGGGCACAGGTACGCAGTATTTT. This chain links TRBV15 with TRBJ2-3; 8 nucleotides align to TRBD2. Germline V lookup: CDR1 LNHNV, CDR2 YYDKDF (reference sequence). The CDR3 is 16 amino acids.

The chain is built from TRBV15 and TRBJ2-5; D possibly corresponds to TRBD2 (5 bases). The V end lost 2 bases, the J end lost 5 bases, and 15 bases lay between the germline ends. Germline loops: CDR1 LNHNV, CDR2 YYDKDF (reference sequence). This CDR3 is 15 amino acids long. CDR3 protein: CATSRRADRGETQYF. The CDR3 DNA sequence: TGTGCCACCAGCAGAAGAGCGGATAGAGGGGAGACCCAGTACTTC.

The chain uses TRBV15 and TRBJ1-1, with D possibly matching TRBD1 (5 bases). The germline V and J ends were trimmed by 2 bases and 5 bases, with 15 bases remaining between them. CDR3 size: 15 residues. Looked up from germline, CDR1 is LNHNV and CDR2 is YYDKDF (reference sequence). CDR3 residues: CATSRSFVPGTEAFF. CDR3 DNA sequence: TGTGCCACCAGCAGAAGCTTCGTCCCAGGGACTGAAGCTTTCTTT.

The chain is built from TRBV6-6 and TRBJ2-3; D possibly uses TRBD1 or TRBD2 (5 bases each). The CDR3 covers 13 residues. Germline V gene lookup returns CDR1 MNHNY and CDR2 SVGAGI (reference sequence). With 8 bases removed from V and 1 base from J, the gap between germline ends came to 10 bases. The CDR3 DNA sequence: TGTGCCAGCGATAGAGGGGGCACAGATACGCAGTATTTT. This encodes CASDRGGTDTQYF.

The genes are TRBV7-2 and TRBJ2-5; 8 bases are a match to TRBD2. Germline trimming cut 5 bases from V and 4 bases from J; bases unmatched to any gene: 12. CDR1 and CDR2 (germline): SGHTA, FQGNSA. The CDR3 runs 16 residues. CDR3 protein: CASSPRTLLAGETQYF. The CDR3 DNA reads as TGTGCCAGCAGCCCCCGAACGCTTCTAGCGGGAGAGACCCAGTACTTC.

This clonotype turned up a few times. This chain joins TRBV7-9 and TRBJ2-7; D is unclear. V lost 5 bases to trimming and J lost 3 bases, with 20 bases between them. The CDR3 is made up of 16 amino acids. Germline values: CDR1 SEHNR, CDR2 FQNEAQ (reference sequence). CDR3 residues: CASSLWPPTQYYEQYF. DNA for the CDR3: TGTGCCAGCAGCCTATGGCCGCCGACCCAATACTACGAGCAGTACTTC.

This clonotype was seen a single time. A much larger clonotype is one base distant, so this may be a read error. The rearrangement joins TRBV12-3 or TRBV12-4 to TRBJ2-5; 11 bases map to TRBD1. The CDR3 extends over 16 amino acids. After removal of 3 bases from V and 11 bases from J, the junction contained 14 bases not matched to a gene. The CDR3 DNA follows: TGTGCCAGCAGTTTCCCACCGGGACAGGGGGGGAATGAGCAGTACTTC. Translating gives CASSFPPGQGGNEQYF.

With regard to this clonotype: This clone may be a read error of a much larger clone one base away. This rearrangement joins TRBV10-3 to TRBJ2-5, with TRBD2 identical over 8 bases. V shed 2 bases, J shed 12 bases, and the junction held 11 bases outside the gene matches. The length of the CDR3 is 14 residues. Germline CDR1 ENHRY, CDR2 SYGVKD. CDR3 sequence reads: CAISERERGHLKYF. The CDR3 nucleotides read TGTGCCATCAGTGAGCGGGAGCGGGGGCATTTAAAGTACTTC.

This clonotype was counted only a few times. V and J are TRBV27 and TRBJ2-6, with no clear D. Germline lookup yields CDR1 MNHEY and CDR2 SMNVEV (reference sequence). CDR3 length: 17 amino acids. Trimming shortened V by 3 bases and J by 1 base, and 13 bases separated the two germline ends. CDR3 nucleotide sequence: TGTGCCAGCAGTTTGTCGGCGATGGCTTCTGGGGCCAACGTCCTGACTTTC. As protein: CASSLSAMASGANVLTF.

As concerns this clonotype: A much more abundant neighbour one base away suggests this may be a read error. This is likely a read error, given that the CDR3 carries no conserved phenylalanine or tryptophan at its end. The V gene is TRBV29-1, the J gene TRBJ2-7; D not resolved. Germline-derived CDR1 and CDR2 are SQVTM and ANQGSEA. This CDR3 is 13 amino acids long. Trimming pared 7 bases from V and 0 bases from J, leaving 13 bases between. In DNA form, the CDR3 reads TGCAGCGGCGCAAACGGCTTCTCCTACGAGCAGTACTTA. Its protein is CSGANGFSYEQYL.

The chain uses TRBV20-1 and TRBJ2-5, with D possibly being TRBD1 (6 bases). This CDR3 is 13 amino acids long. V lost 4 bases to trimming and J lost 2 bases, with 11 bases between them. From germline, CDR1 is DFQATT and CDR2 SNEGSKA (reference sequence). DNA for the CDR3: TGCAGTGCTACCCCAACAGGGCAAGAGACCCAGTACTTC. As protein: CSATPTGQETQYF.

This sequence joins TRBV7-2 and TRBJ2-3; 7 bases align to TRBD2. Germline-derived CDR1 and CDR2 are SGHTA and FQGNSA. This CDR3 spans 15 amino acids. J lost 2 bases, V lost 2 bases, and 4 bases had no gene match. CDR3 sequence reads: CASSLYGGTTDTQYF. CDR3 nucleotide sequence: TGTGCCAGCAGCTTATACGGGGGGACCACAGATACGCAGTATTTT.

This clonotype was observed a few times. V is TRBV6-1 and J is TRBJ2-1, with 11 bases identical to TRBD1. V shed 6 bases, J shed 7 bases, and the junction held 8 bases outside the gene matches. CDR1 MNHNS and CDR2 SASEGT come from the germline V gene. This CDR3 has 15 amino acids. CDR3 nucleotides: TGTGCCAGCAGGGACAGGGGGCGCAGAGAGAATGAGCAGTTCTTC. Translation: CASRDRGRRENEQFF.

This clonotype turned up a few times. The V and J genes are TRBV20-1 and TRBJ2-2, with a possible D match to TRBD1 (6 bases). V lost 0 bases to trimming and J lost 1 base, with 9 bases between them. Per germline, CDR1 DFQATT and CDR2 SNEGSKA (reference sequence). This CDR3 has 15 amino acids. CDR3 DNA sequence: TGCAGTGCTAGAGATGGGGGCAAGAACACCGGGGAGCTGTTTTTT. Residues: CSARDGGKNTGELFF.

This clonotype has more than one count but fewer than ten. The chain is built from TRBV4-2 and TRBJ2-3; D unclear. Germline CDR1 is LGHNA and CDR2 is YNFKEQ. The CDR3 is 12 residues long. V lost 3 bases, J lost 6 bases, and 7 bases lay in between. CDR3 sequence: CASSQTEDTQYF. CDR3 nucleotide sequence: TGTGCCAGCAGCCAGACTGAGGATACGCAGTATTTT.

This clonotype has a handful of counts. The chain recombines TRBV20-1 with TRBJ2-5; TRBD1 is a possible D gene (6 bases). Germline CDR1 reads DFQATT; CDR2 reads SNEGSKA (reference sequence). This CDR3 is 11 amino acids long. Trimming removed 3 bases from V and 11 bases from J, with 13 bases in between. The CDR3 region is CSASRGNEQYF. CDR3 bases: TGCAGTGCTAGCAGGGGCAATGAGCAGTACTTC.

Of note for this clonotype: The junction does not match germline at one end; this may be a read error. V gene TRBV4-1 combines with J gene TRBJ1-2, with unresolved D. CDR3 length: 17 residues. The germline gives CDR1 MGHRA, CDR2 YSYEKL. This chain's CDR3 is CASSQGIHPVANYGHTF. The CDR3 DNA reads as TGCGCCAGCAGCCAAGGTATACATCCTGTAGCTAACTATGGCCACACCTTC.

This clonotype was counted many times. J is TRBJ2-3 and V is TRBV12-3 or TRBV12-4, with 11 bases that match TRBD1. V lost 4 bases, J lost 4 bases, and 7 bases stayed unmatched. The CDR3 sequence is 16 residues long. CDR3 DNA sequence: TGTGCCAGCAGTTCAACGGGACAGGGGGAGGCAGATACGCAGTATTTT. Its protein product is CASSSTGQGEADTQYF.